This paragraph reports one TCR beta chain. The data were obtained in a study of blood T cell repertoires in COVID-19. V was trimmed by 4 bases and J by 1 base, leaving 8 bases between them. Germline lookup yields CDR1 SGHRS and CDR2 YFSETQ. The CDR3 is 14 residues long. Sequencing was performed with immunoSEQ multiplex PCR; in TCRdb, only in-frame clones are kept and a portion is missing. The table lists 150,000 to 180,000 clones, less than 95% of them singletons, with roughly 0.51% in the top ten. This sequence originates from a man aged 50 to 59 with acute or convalescent COVID-19. Sequencing input: peripheral blood. The chain employs TRBV5-1 and TRBJ2-2, with D possibly TRBD1 on 6 matching bases. This CDR3 is CASSKGENTGELFF. The CDR3 DNA reads TGCGCCAGCAGCAAGGGGGAGAACACCGGGGAGCTGTTTTTT.